Sequencing of this T cell receptor beta chain was carried out in a study of blood T cell repertoires in COVID-19. Assay used: immunoSEQ multiplex PCR; TCRdb lists only in-frame clones, some missing. The table has 300,000 to 350,000 clones, around 85% seen once; the top ten hold roughly 2%. Trimming cost V 2 bases and J 5 bases, with 18 bases left between them. Germline CDR1 is SGHTA and CDR2 is FQGNSA. The CDR3 runs 16 residues. This clone was observed a few times. The specimen was PBMCs or T cells enriched from blood (not recorded which). The chain uses TRBV7-2 and TRBJ1-2; weak D call: TRBD1 (5 bases). The receptor's source is a man aged 25-40 years who had recovered from COVID-19. The CDR3 DNA reads TGTGCCAGCAGCTTAACACTGGAAAGGGGCAGTTATGGCTACACCTTC. This translates into CASSLTLERGSYGYTF.